Described below is a single T cell receptor beta chain sequence and its context. The target antigen is unknown. The entry originates in a study of CD8 T cells in ankylosing spondylitis. Study conclusions and caveats: About 8 highly homologous variants made up a TCR beta motif that seemed to typify ankylosing spondylitis blood.

TCRdb itself ran the 5' RACE reads through MiXCR, one entry per CDR3 protein. The data hold around 130,000 distinct CDR3 sequences, with over 15% observed a single time. This receptor was identified in a male donor with ankylosing spondylitis. The material sequenced was blood, either unsorted or a sorted T cell fraction (not recorded which).

CDR3 sequence reads: CASSLGVGNQPQHF. CDR3 DNA sequence: TGTGCCAGCAGTTTGGGGGTTGGTAATCAGCCCCAGCATTTT. The rearrangement links TRBV27 to TRBJ1-5; perhaps TRBD1 as D (5 bases). The V gene's germline CDR1 is MNHEY and CDR2 SMNVEV (reference sequence). V lost 3 bases, J lost 4 bases, and 10 bases lay in between. CDR3 size: 14 residues.